A selection of T cell receptor beta chains follows, all from one sample in a study of blood T cell repertoires in COVID-19. Here immunoSEQ multiplex PCR was the method, and the copy in TCRdb shows in-frame clones only, minus some. The table includes approximately 270,000 clones, about 89% detected once. Sequenced: PBMCs or T cells enriched from blood (not recorded which). Receptors were obtained from a human donor in a cohort exposed to, infected with or recovered from COVID-19 (not recorded which). The donor label of this sample is uncertain. Both conserved end residues are part of each CDR3. D genes are given only for firm matches. Clone size is not always given. Where it is, it says once, few, many or a class for expanded clones.

clone size	D gene	V gene	J gene	CDR3 DNA	CDR3 protein
few	TRBD1	TRBV2	TRBJ1-2	TGTGCCAGCAGTAGCGGACAGGCCCTAATCTATGGCTACACCTTC	CASSSGQALIYGYTF
NA	NA	TRBV11-2	TRBJ1-2	TGTGCCAGCAGCTTAGAGGCCGGGTCGGAAGGCTACACCTTC	CASSLEAGSEGYTF
NA	TRBD2	TRBV3-1/TRBV3-2	TRBJ2-1	TGTGCCAGCAGCCCCAATCCCGGGACTAGCGGGGGCCATAGCTCCTACAATGAGCAGTTCTTC	CASSPNPGTSGGHSSYNEQFF
NA	TRBD1	TRBV4-1	TRBJ2-2	TGCGCCAGCAGCCGGGGGACAGGGGCTAACACCGGGGAGCTGTTTTTT	CASSRGTGANTGELFF
few	NA	TRBV7-2	TRBJ1-5	TGTGCCAGCAGCCCCGGGGGAACAGTCAACAATCAGCCCCAGCATTTT	CASSPGGTVNNQPQHF
NA	TRBD1	TRBV2	TRBJ2-3	TGTGCCAGCAGTGATGATGAGGGACAGGGGACAGATACGCAGTATTTT	CASSDDEGQGTDTQYF
NA	NA	TRBV2	TRBJ2-2	TGTGCCAGCAGTGTTCAGGGATTCACCGGGGAGCTGTTTTTT	CASSVQGFTGELFF
NA	TRBD1	TRBV9	TRBJ2-7	TGTGCCAGCAGCGCAGTCGGGACAGGGTCCTACGAGCAGTACTTC	CASSAVGTGSYEQYF
NA	TRBD1	TRBV19	TRBJ1-2	TGTGCCAGTAGGTCCTCCGACAGGGGCATTTATGGCTACACCTTC	CASRSSDRGIYGYTF
once	NA	TRBV9	TRBJ1-3	TGTGCCAGCAGCGGCGGCAGCTCTGGAAACACCATATATTTT	CASSGGSSGNTIYF
NA	TRBD1	TRBV19	TRBJ1-2	TGTGCCAGTAGCCTGGACAGGCGGCGGGGCTACACCTTC	CASSLDRRRGYTF
NA	NA	TRBV4-3	TRBJ2-7	TGCGCCAGCAGCCAAGCCCCATCTAGCGCCCTTCGCGAGCAGTACTTC	CASSQAPSSALREQYF
NA	NA	TRBV5-1	TRBJ1-1	TGCGCCAGCAGGGCGACAGCGAAGAACACTGAAGCTTTCTTT	CASRATAKNTEAFF
NA	TRBD1	TRBV10-1	TRBJ1-3	TGCGCCAGGAGCAGGGGGTCTGGAAACACCATATATTTT	CARSRGSGNTIYF
NA	TRBD1	TRBV7-8	TRBJ2-1	TGTGCCAGCGAGATAAAGGACAGGGGGAGAGGTGAGCAGTTCTTC	CASEIKDRGRGEQFF
NA	NA	TRBV19	TRBJ1-4	TGTGCCAGTAGTATTTTACATAATGAAAAACTGTTTTTT	CASSILHNEKLFF
once	NA	TRBV7-7	TRBJ2-7	TGTGCCAGCAGCCCACAGGGCAGTCAGGACGAGCAGTACTTC	CASSPQGSQDEQYF
NA	TRBD1	TRBV5-1	TRBJ1-5	TGCGCCAGCAGCGCACCAATACCGGGACAGGGGGCCTCGAGCAATCAGCCCCAGCATTTT	CASSAPIPGQGASSNQPQHF
NA	TRBD1	TRBV5-1	TRBJ2-5	TGCGCCAGCAGCCTACAGGGGGCAGGAGAGACCCAGTACTTC	CASSLQGAGETQYF
NA	NA	TRBV10-3	TRBJ1-1	TGTGCCATCAGTGACGGCACTGAAGCTTTCTTT	CAISDGTEAFF
NA	NA	TRBV6-5	TRBJ2-5	TGTGCCAGCGGGGGCCTGGGAGAGACCCAGTACTTC	CASGGLGETQYF
NA	NA	TRBV30	TRBJ2-7	TGTGCCTGGACTGGGCAGGGTGGCAACGAGCAGTACTTC	CAWTGQGGNEQYF